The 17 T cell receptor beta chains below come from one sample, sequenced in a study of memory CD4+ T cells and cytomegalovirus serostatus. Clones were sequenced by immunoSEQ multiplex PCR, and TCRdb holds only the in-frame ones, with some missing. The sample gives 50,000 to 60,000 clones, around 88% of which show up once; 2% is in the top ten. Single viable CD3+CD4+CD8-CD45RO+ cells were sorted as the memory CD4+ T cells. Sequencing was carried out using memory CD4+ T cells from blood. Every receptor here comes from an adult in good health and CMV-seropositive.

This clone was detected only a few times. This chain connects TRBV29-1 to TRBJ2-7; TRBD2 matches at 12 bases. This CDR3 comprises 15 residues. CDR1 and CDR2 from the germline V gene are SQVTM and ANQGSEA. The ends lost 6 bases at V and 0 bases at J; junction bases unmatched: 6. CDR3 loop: CSVLAGGTTSYEQYF. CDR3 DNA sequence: TGCAGCGTCCTAGCGGGAGGGACCACCTCCTACGAGCAGTACTTC.

The CDR3 bases are TGTGCCAGTAGTCGGGAGACAAGCTATAGCAATCAGCCCCAGCATTTT. Translating it yields CASSRETSYSNQPQHF. The rearrangement links TRBV19 to TRBJ1-5; D remains ambiguous. Germline lookup yields CDR1 LNHDA and CDR2 SQIVND (reference sequence). V shed 5 bases and J shed 0 bases, with 14 bases lying between them. CDR3 length: 16 amino acids.

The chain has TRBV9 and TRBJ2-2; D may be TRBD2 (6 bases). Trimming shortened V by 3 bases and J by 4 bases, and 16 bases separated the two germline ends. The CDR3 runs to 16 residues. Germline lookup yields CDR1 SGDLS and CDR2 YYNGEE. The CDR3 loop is CASSGRLDVGTGELFF. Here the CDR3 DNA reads TGTGCCAGCAGCGGACGACTAGACGTCGGCACCGGGGAGCTGTTTTTT.

CDR3 region: CASSQGGGRENTEAFF. DNA for the CDR3: TGCGCCAGCAGCCAGGGGGGGGGCAGAGAGAACACTGAAGCTTTCTTT. This chain connects TRBV4-3 to TRBJ1-1; possible D gene TRBD1, 6 bases. This CDR3 region has 16 residues. Germline V gene data show CDR1 as LGHNA and CDR2 as YSLEER. The ends were cut back, 3 bases at V and 1 base at J, with 15 bases in the middle.

The CDR3 loop is CASMGTSGGYEQYF. CDR3 DNA sequence: TGTGCCAGTATGGGGACCTCCGGGGGCTACGAGCAGTACTTC. This chain joins TRBV19 and TRBJ2-7; D might be TRBD2 (6 bases). Trimming took off 7 bases at V and 3 bases at J, with 16 bases between the two ends. The V gene's germline CDR1 is LNHDA and CDR2 SQIVND (reference sequence). CDR3 size: 14 residues. The variable domain in full, completed from reference TRBV19 and TRBJ2-7, reads DGGITQSPKYLFRKEGQNVTLSCEQNLNHDAMYWYRQDPGQGLRLIYYSQIVNDFQKGDIAEGYSVSREKKESFPLTVTSAQKNPTAFYLCASMGTSGGYEQYFGPGTRLTVT.

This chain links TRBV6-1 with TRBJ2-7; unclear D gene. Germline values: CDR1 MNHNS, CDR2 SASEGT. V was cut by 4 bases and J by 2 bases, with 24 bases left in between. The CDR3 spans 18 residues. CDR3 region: CASSGLLTSTVLAYEQYF. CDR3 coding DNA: TGTGCCAGCAGTGGGCTACTGACGAGTACGGTTCTTGCCTACGAGCAGTACTTC.

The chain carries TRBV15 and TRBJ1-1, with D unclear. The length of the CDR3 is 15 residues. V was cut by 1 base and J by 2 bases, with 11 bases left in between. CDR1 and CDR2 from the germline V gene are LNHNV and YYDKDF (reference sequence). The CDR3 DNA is TGTGCCACCAGCAGAGCGAGGTTACAAAACACTGAAGCTTTCTTT. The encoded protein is CATSRARLQNTEAFF. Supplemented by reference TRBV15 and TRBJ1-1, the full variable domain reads DAMVIQNPRYQVTQFGKPVTLSCSQTLNHNVMYWYQQKSSQAPKLLFHYYDKDFNNEADTPDNFQSRRPNTSFCFLDIRSPGLGDTAMYLCATSRARLQNTEAFFGQGTRLTVV.

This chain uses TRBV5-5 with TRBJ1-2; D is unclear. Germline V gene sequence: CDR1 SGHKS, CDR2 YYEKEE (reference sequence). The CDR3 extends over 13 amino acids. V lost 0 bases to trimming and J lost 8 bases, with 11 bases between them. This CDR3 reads CASSLGHIGGYTF. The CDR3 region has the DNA TGTGCCAGCAGCTTGGGACATATTGGGGGCTACACCTTC. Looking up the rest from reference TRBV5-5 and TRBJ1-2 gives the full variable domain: DAGVTQSPTHLIKTRGQQVTLRCSPISGHKSVSWYQQVLGQGPQFIFQYYEKEERGRGNFPDRFSARQFPNYSSELNVNALLLGDSALYLCASSLGHIGGYTFGSGTRLTVV.

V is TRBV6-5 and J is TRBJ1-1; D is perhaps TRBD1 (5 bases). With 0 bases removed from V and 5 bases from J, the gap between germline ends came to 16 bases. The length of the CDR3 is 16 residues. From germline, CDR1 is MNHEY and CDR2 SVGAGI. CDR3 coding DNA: TGTGCCAGCAGTTACTCGAGTCAGGGAAGACGTACTGAAGCTTTCTTT. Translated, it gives CASSYSSQGRRTEAFF.

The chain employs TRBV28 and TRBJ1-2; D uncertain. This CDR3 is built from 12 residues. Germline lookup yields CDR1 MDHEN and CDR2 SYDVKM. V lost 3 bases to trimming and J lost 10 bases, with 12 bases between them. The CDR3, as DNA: TGTGCCAGCAGTTTGGTAGGCAGAAACTACACCTTC. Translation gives CASSLVGRNYTF.

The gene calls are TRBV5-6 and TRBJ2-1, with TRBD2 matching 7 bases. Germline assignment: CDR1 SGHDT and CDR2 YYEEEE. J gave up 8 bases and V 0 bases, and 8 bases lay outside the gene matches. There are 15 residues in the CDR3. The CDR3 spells CASSLGAGDQDEQFF. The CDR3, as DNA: TGTGCCAGCAGCTTGGGTGCGGGAGATCAGGATGAGCAGTTCTTC.

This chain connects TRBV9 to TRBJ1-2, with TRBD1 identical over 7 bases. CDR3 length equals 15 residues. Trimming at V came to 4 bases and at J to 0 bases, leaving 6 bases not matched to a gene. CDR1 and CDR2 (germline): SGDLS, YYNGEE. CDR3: CASSPGTASNYGYTF. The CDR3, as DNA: TGTGCCAGCAGCCCGGGGACAGCCTCTAACTATGGCTACACCTTC.

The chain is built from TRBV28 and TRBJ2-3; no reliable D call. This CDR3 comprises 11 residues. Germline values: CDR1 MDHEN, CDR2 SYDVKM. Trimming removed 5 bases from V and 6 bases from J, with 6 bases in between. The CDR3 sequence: CASSDPDTQYF. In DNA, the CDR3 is TGTGCCAGCAGTGACCCGGATACGCAGTATTTT.

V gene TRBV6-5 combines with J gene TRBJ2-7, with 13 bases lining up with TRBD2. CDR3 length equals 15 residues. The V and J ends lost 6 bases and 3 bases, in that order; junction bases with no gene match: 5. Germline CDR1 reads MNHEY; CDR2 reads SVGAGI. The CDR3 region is CASSRGTSGNYEQYF. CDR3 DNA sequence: TGTGCCAGCAGCCGAGGGACTAGCGGGAACTACGAGCAGTACTTC.

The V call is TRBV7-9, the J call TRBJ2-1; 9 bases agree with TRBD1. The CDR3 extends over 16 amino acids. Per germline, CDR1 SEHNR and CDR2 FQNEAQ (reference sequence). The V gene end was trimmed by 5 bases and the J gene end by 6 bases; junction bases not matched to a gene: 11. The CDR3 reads CASSPELGQGLNEQFF. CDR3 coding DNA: TGTGCCAGCAGCCCGGAATTGGGACAGGGCCTCAATGAGCAGTTCTTC.

CDR3 amino acids: CASSSGQGDGEQFF. CDR3 sequence (DNA): TGTGCCAGCAGCTCGGGACAGGGGGATGGTGAGCAGTTCTTC. V usage is TRBV7-2 and J usage is TRBJ2-1; 11 nucleotides agree with TRBD1. Unmatched junction bases numbered 5, after V lost 4 bases and J lost 9 bases. The germline V gene encodes CDR1 SGHTA and CDR2 FQGNSA. The CDR3 runs 14 residues.

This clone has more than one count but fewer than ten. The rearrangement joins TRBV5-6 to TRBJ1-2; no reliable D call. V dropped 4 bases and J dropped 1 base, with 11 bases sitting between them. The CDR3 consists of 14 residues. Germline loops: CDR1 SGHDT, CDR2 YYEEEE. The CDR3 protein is CASSLGMGNYGYTF. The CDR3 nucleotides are TGTGCCAGCAGCCTGGGGATGGGTAACTATGGCTACACCTTC. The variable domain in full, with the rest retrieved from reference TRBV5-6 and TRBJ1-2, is DAGVTQSPTHLIKTRGQQVTLRCSPKSGHDTVSWYQQALGQGPQFIFQYYEEEERQRGNFPDRFSGHQFPNYSSELNVNALLLGDSALYLCASSLGMGNYGYTFGSGTRLTVV.